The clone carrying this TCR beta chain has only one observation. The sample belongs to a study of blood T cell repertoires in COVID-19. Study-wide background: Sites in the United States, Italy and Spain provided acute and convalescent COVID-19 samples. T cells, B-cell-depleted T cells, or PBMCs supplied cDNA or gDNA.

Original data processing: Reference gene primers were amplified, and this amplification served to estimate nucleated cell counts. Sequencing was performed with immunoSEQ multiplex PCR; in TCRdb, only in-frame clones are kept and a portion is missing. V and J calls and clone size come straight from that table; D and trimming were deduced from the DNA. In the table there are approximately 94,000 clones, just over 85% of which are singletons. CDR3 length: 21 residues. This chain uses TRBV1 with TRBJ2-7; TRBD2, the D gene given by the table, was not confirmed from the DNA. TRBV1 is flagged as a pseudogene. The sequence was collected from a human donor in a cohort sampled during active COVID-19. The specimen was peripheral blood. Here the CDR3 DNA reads TGCACCAGCAGCCAAATTATCCCGGGACTAGCGGGAGGTTGGAGCTCCTACGAGCAGTACTTC. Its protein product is CTSSQIIPGLAGGWSSYEQYF.